The sequence of this T cell receptor beta chain was determined in a study of CD8 T cells in ankylosing spondylitis. Points from the study as a whole: Ankylosing spondylitis blood seemed to carry a telltale TCR beta motif made of seven or eight highly homologous variants. Earlier reports found some motif variants in synovial fluid and blood in reactive arthritis. Reports say disease-linked clones showed up significantly more in matched ankylosing spondylitis synovial fluid.

In this sample, this clonotype turned up many times. The antigen is unknown. Each TCR beta library was made by quantitative 5'-RACE that incorporated molecular barcodes. TCRdb reanalysed the 5' RACE reads using MiXCR and keeps one entry per CDR3 protein. The sample consists of under 250,000 distinct CDR3 sequences, around 10% of them appearing once. This CDR3 is built from 14 residues. Germline V gene lookup returns CDR1 DFQATT and CDR2 SNEGSKA (reference sequence). V shed 3 bases and J shed 1 base, with 12 bases lying between them. The chain combines TRBV20-1 with TRBJ1-1; no reliable D call. The TCR was taken from a male donor with ankylosing spondylitis or in good health (not recorded which). The sequencing sample was made of blood, either unsorted or a sorted T cell fraction (not recorded which). The CDR3: CSASLVFENTEAFF. In DNA form, the CDR3 reads TGCAGTGCTAGTCTTGTATTTGAGAACACTGAAGCTTTCTTT.